This T cell receptor (beta chain) was identified in a study of neoadjuvant anti-PD-1 for oral cavity cancer. Time point defined: after neoadjuvant nivolumab, at surgical resection. Profiling relied on immunoSEQ multiplex PCR, and the TCRdb table lists in-frame clones only, not all of them. The data hold 13,000 to 15,000 clones, with about 74% observed a single time. Note on this clone: What it recognizes is unknown.

The study, taken as a whole, reports: Only a few patients per response group were TCR-analyzed; validation needed.

The receptor comes from a person between 40 and 79 years old with oral cavity squamous cell carcinoma. Source: PBMCs, taken after nivolumab (anti-PD-1) treatment.

CDR3 amino acids: CSVGNPPGHGTGELFF. The CDR3 region has the DNA TGCAGCGTTGGGAACCCACCGGGCCACGGCACCGGGGAGCTGTTTTTT. The chain has TRBV29-1 and TRBJ2-2; D remains unclear. From germline, CDR1 is SQVTM and CDR2 ANQGSEA. This CDR3 is 16 amino acids long. V shed 4 bases and J shed 4 bases, with 19 bases lying between them.